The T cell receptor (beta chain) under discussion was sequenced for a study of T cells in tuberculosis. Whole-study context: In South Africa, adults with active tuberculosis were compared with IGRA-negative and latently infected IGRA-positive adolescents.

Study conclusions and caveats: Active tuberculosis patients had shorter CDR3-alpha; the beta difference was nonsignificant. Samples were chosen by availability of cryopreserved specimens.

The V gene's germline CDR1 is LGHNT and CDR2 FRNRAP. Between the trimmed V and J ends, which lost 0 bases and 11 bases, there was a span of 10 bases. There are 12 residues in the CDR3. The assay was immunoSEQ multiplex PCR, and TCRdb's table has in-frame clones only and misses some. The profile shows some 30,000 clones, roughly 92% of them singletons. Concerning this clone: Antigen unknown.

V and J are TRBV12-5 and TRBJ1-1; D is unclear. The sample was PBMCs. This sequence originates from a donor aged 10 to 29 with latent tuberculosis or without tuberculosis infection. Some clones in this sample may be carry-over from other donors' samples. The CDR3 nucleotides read TGTGCTAGTGGTTTGGTCGGCGGTAGGGCTTTCTTT. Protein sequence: CASGLVGGRAFF.